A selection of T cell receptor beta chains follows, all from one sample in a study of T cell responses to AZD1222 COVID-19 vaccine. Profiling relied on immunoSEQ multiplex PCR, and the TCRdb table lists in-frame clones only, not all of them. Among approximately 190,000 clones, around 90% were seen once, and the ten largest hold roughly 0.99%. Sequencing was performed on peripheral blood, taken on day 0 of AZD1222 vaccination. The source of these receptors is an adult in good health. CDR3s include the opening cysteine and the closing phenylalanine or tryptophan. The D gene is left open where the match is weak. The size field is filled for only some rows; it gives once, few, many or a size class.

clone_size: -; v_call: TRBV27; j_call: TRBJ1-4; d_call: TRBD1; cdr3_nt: TGTGCCAGCAGTCTCACCCCGACAGGGACTAATGAAAAACTGTTTTTT; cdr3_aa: CASSLTPTGTNEKLFF
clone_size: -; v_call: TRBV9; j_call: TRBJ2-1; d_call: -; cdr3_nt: TGTGCCAGCAGCGTAGTGGTTGAGCAGTTCTTC; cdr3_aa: CASSVVVEQFF
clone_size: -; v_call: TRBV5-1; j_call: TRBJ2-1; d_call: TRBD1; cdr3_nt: TGCGCCAGCAGCCTACAGGGGGATGAGCAGTTCTTC; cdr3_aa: CASSLQGDEQFF
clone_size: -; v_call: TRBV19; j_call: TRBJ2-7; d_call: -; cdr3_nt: TGTGCCAGTAGTCCCGGACTTAAGTCGGACGAGCAGTACTTC; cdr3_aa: CASSPGLKSDEQYF
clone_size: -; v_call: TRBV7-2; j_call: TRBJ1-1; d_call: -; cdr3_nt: TGTGCCAGCAGCTTAGAGGGGAACACTGAAGCTTTCTTT; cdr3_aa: CASSLEGNTEAFF
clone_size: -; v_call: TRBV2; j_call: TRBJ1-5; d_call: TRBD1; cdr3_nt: TGTGCCAGTGACAGGGACGGAAATCAGCCCCAGCATTTT; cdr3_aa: CASDRDGNQPQHF
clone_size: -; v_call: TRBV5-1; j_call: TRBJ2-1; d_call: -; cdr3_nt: TGCGCCAGCAGCTTGCAGGGTGTCAGCTCCTACAATGAGCAGTTCTTC; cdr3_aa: CASSLQGVSSYNEQFF
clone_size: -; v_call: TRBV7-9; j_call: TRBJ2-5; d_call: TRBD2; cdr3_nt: TGTGCCAGCAGCTTATACCGGACTAGCAATGTGGAGACCCAGTACTTC; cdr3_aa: CASSLYRTSNVETQYF
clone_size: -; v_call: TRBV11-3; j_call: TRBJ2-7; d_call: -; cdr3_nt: TGTGCCAGCAGCTCCGCGGGTGAGCAGTACTTC; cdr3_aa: CASSSAGEQYF
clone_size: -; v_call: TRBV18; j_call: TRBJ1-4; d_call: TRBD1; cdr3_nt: TGTGCCAGCTCACCACCCAGGGGGCAAGGGATGATGCAAGGTGAAAAACTGTTTTTT; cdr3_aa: CASSPPRGQGMMQGEKLFF
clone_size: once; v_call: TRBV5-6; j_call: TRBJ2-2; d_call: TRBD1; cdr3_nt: TGTGCCAGCAGCTTCACGGGACAGGGACCCGGGGAGCTGTTTTTT; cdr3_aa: CASSFTGQGPGELFF
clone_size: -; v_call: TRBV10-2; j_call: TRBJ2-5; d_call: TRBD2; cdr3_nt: TGCGCCAGCAGAGGACTAGCGGGGATCCAAGAGACCCAGTACTTC; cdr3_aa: CASRGLAGIQETQYF
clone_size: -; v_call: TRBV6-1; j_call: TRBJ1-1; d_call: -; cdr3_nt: TGTGCCAGCACCACGGGCGGGTTTGAAGCTTTCTTT; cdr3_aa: CASTTGGFEAFF
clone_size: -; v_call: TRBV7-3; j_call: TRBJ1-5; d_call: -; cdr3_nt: TGTGCCAGCAGCTCATTTTCCCTCACAGGGATCCCCCCCAGCCAGCCCCAGCATTTT; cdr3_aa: CASSSFSLTGIPPSQPQHF
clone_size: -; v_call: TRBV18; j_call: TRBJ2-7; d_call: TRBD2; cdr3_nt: TGTGCCAGCTCACCAGCTACACTAGCGAAAAACCTGAACTTC; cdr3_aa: CASSPATLAKNLNF
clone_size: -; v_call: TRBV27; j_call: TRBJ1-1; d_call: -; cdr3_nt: TGTGCCAGCAGTTTATCGACCGCATGGCAGGGAAGGAACACTGAAGCTTTCTTT; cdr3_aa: CASSLSTAWQGRNTEAFF
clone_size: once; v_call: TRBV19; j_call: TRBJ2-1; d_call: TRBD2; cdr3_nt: TGTGCCAGTAGCTTAGCGGGAGATCCCTCCTACAATGAGCAGTTCTTC; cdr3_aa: CASSLAGDPSYNEQFF
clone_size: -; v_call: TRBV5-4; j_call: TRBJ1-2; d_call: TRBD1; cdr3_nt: TGTGCCAGCAGCTGGGACAGCAGCCCTAACTATGGCTACACCTTT; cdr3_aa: CASSWDSSPNYGYTF
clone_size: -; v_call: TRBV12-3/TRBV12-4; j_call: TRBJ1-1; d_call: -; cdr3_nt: TGTGCCAGCAGTTTTAGCCGGAACACTGAAGCTTTCTTT; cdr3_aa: CASSFSRNTEAFF
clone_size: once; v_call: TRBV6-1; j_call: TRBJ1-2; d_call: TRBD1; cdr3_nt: TGTGCCAGCAGTGAAGATTTGTACGACAGGGTGGACTATGGCTACACCTTC; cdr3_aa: CASSEDLYDRVDYGYTF
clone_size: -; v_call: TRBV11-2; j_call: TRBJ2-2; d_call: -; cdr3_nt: TGTGCCTCGGTACCTACGAACACCGGGGAGCTGTTTTTT; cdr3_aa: CASVPTNTGELFF
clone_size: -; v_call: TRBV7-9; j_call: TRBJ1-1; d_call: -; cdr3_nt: TGTGCCAGCAGTCCGGACGATCCGAACACTGAAGCTTTCTTT; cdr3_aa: CASSPDDPNTEAFF
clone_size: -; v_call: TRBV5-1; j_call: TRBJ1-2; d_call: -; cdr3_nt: TGCGCCAGCAGCTTGGCCCGGGACGGCGGTGGTGCCGGCTACACCTTC; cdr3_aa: CASSLARDGGGAGYTF
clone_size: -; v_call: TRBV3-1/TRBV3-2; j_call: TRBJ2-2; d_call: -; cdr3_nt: TGTGCCAGCAGCCAAGAGCAGACAGATCTTGCCGGGGAGCTGTTTTTT; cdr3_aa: CASSQEQTDLAGELFF
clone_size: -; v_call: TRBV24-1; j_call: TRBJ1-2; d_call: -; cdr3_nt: TGTGCCACCAGCCCCCCAGGACTAAACTATGGCTACACCTTC; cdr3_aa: CATSPPGLNYGYTF
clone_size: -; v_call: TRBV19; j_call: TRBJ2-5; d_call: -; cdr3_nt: TGTGCCAGTAGTCCGCAGACAGGTCAAGAGACCCAGTACTTC; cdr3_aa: CASSPQTGQETQYF
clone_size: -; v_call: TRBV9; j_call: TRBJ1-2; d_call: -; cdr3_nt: TGTGCCAGCAGCGTAGCGGGGGTGTCCTATGGCTACACCTTC; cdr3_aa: CASSVAGVSYGYTF
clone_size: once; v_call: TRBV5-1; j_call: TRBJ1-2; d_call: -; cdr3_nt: TGCGCCTCTGCCACTTCGGCGCGTGACAGGGGCTACACCTTC; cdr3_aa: CASATSARDRGYTF
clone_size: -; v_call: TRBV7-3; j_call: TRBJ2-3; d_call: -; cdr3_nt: TGTGCCAGCAGTCTCGAGGGCTCGCGAGATACGCAGTATTTT; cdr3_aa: CASSLEGSRDTQYF
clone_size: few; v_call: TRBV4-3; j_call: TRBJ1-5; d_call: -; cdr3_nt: TGCGCCAGCAGCCAAGGGGGAGGTAATTATCAGCCCCAGCATTTT; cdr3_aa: CASSQGGGNYQPQHF
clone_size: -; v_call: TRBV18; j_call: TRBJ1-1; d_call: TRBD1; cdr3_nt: TGTGCCAGCTCACCGGGGACAGAGAACACTGAAGCTTTCTTT; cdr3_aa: CASSPGTENTEAFF
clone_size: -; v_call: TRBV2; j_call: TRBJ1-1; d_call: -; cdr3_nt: TGTGCCAGCAGTGAAGCGCTTAACACTGAAGCTTTCTTT; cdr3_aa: CASSEALNTEAFF
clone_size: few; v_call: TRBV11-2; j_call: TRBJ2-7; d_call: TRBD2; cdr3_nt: TGTGCCAGCAGCTCCAGGACTAGCGGGAGGTCCCACGAGCAGTACTTC; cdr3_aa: CASSSRTSGRSHEQYF
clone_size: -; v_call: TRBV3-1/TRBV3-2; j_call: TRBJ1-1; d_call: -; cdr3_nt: TGTGCCAGCAGCCAAGAGGGTGGGGCCCGGGCTTTCTTT; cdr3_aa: CASSQEGGARAFF
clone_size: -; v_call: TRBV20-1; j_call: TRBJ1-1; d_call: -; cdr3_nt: TGCAGTGCTAGTCGGGGGGGGCTATATACTGAAGCTTTCTTT; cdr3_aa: CSASRGGLYTEAFF
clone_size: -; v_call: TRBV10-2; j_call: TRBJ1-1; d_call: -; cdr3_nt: TGCGCCAGCAGTCGGGGGAAGAACACTGAAGCTTTCTTT; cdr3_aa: CASSRGKNTEAFF
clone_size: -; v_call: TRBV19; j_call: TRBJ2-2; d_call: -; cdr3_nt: TGTGCCAGCGAACAGGGCACGAACACCGGGGAGCTGTTTTTT; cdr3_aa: CASEQGTNTGELFF
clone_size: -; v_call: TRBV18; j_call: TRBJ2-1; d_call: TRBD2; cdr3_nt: TGTGCCAGCTCACCCCTCGCTAGCGGGAGCTACAATGAGCAGTTCTTC; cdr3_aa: CASSPLASGSYNEQFF
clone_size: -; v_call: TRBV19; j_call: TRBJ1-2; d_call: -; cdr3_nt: TGTGCCAGTAGTATAGATGCGACATTTAGGAGCGGCTACACCTTC; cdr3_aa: CASSIDATFRSGYTF
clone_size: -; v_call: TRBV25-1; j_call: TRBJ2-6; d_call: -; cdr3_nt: TGTGCCACCCTGGGGGCCCTCAAGCCCTCTGGGGCCAACGTCCTGACTTTC; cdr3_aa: CATLGALKPSGANVLTF
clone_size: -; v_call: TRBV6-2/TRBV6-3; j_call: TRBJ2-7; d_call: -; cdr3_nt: TGTGCCAGCAGCCCGAAACACTACGAGCAGTACTTC; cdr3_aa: CASSPKHYEQYF
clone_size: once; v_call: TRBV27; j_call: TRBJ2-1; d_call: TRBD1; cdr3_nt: TGTGCCAGCAGTTTAAGACAGGGGAAGGGCAATGAGCAGTTCTTC; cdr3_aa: CASSLRQGKGNEQFF
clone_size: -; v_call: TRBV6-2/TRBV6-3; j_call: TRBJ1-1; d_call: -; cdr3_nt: TGTGCCAGCAGCCGCGGGGGCGCTCAAGGGACTGAAGCTTTCTTT; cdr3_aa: CASSRGGAQGTEAFF
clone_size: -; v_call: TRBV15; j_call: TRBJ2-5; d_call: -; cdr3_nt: TGTGCCACCAGCAGAGATGTGCCGGACAGAGGAGAGACCCAGTACTTC; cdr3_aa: CATSRDVPDRGETQYF
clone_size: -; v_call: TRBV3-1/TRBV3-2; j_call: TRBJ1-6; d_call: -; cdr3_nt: TGTGCCAGCAGCCAAGATATGAAGAATTCACCCCTCCACTTT; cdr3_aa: CASSQDMKNSPLHF
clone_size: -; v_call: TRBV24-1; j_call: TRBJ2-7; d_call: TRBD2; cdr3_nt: TGTGCCACCAGTGATTTCAAGCGGGGAGACGAAACACCCTCCTACGAGCAGTACTTC; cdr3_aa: CATSDFKRGDETPSYEQYF
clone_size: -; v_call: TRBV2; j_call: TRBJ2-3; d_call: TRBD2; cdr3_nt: TGTGCCAGCAGCCACGGGCGGGAGGGCCCAGATACGCAGTATTTT; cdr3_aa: CASSHGREGPDTQYF
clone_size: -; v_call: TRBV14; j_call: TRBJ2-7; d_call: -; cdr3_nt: TGTGCCAGCAGCCAAGTCCAGGGGCACCTCGAGGGGCAGTACTTC; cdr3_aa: CASSQVQGHLEGQYF
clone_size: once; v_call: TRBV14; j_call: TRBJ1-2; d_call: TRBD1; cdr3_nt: TGTGCCAGCAGCGCCCAAGAGGACAGGGATTACCCCTATGGCTACACCTTC; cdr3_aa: CASSAQEDRDYPYGYTF
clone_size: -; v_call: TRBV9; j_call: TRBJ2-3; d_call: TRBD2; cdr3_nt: TGTGCCAGCAGCGTAGAGTTGCGGGGGGGCCTGAGCACAGATACGCAGTATTTT; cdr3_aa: CASSVELRGGLSTDTQYF
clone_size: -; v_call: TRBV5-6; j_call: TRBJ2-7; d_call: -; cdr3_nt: TGTGCCAGCAGCTTGCCAGGCTATCCATCCTACGAGCAGTACTTC; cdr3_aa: CASSLPGYPSYEQYF
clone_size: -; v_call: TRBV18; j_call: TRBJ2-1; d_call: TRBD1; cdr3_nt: TGTGCCAGCTCAGGACAGGGTTTGAATGAGCAGTTCTTC; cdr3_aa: CASSGQGLNEQFF